These T cell receptor beta chains were read from a single sample in a study of shared clonotypes between healthy human individuals. Only in-frame clones appear in the TCRdb table, and some are missing; sequencing was by immunoSEQ multiplex PCR. The sample consists of fewer than 500,000 clones, 60% to 80% of them appearing once. Source material: PBMCs. These receptors all stem from a woman aged 40 to 50 in good health. Some clones in this sample may be carry-over from other donors' samples. Each CDR3 is given with its conserved first and last residue. A D gene is named only where the DNA matches it firmly. Clone size is shown for a subset of rows, as once, few, many or a class of expanded clone.

V gene,J gene,D gene,clone size,CDR3 DNA,CDR3 protein
TRBV6-6,TRBJ2-7,-,-,TGTGCCAGCAGCCCTGAGCAGTACTTC,CASSPEQYF
TRBV11-2,TRBJ2-1,-,few,TGTGCCAGCAGCGCCATCCGTGGCAGAGGAGGCAATGAGCAGTTCTTC,CASSAIRGRGGNEQFF
TRBV9,TRBJ2-3,TRBD1,-,TGTGCCAGCAGCGCGTCGGGACAGGTGGCAGATACGCAGTATTTT,CASSASGQVADTQYF
TRBV10-2,TRBJ1-5,-,once,TGCGCCAGCAGTGAGACGGGCTGGACTCAGCCCCAGCATTTT,CASSETGWTQPQHF
TRBV5-8,TRBJ1-4,-,-,TGTGCCAGCAGCTTGGGCGAGGGCGTGAGTGAAAAACTGTTTTTT,CASSLGEGVSEKLFF
TRBV7-2,TRBJ2-7,-,-,TGTGCCAGCAGCTTAGACAGGAGGAGCTCCTACGAGCAGTACTTC,CASSLDRRSSYEQYF
TRBV28,TRBJ2-5,-,-,TGTGCCGGATCCCCCGGAGGGTCTCAAGAGACCCAGTACTTC,CAGSPGGSQETQYF
TRBV6-4,TRBJ2-6,-,-,TGTGCCAGCAGTGACTCGACCAGCTCTGGGGCCAACGTCCTGACTTTC,CASSDSTSSGANVLTF
TRBV4-1,TRBJ2-2,-,-,TGCGCCAGCAGCCAACGAGGGGGGAACACCGGGGAGCTGTTTTTT,CASSQRGGNTGELFF
TRBV10-3,TRBJ2-7,-,-,TGTGCCATCAGTCGTAAGGTAGGAGAGCAGTACTTC,CAISRKVGEQYF
TRBV7-9,TRBJ2-7,-,-,TGTGCCAGCAGCTTAGTAAGGACGGTCCACCACGAGCAGTACTTC,CASSLVRTVHHEQYF
TRBV27,TRBJ2-5,-,-,TGTGCCAGCAGTTTATTGAGGGGCGAGACCCAGTACTTC,CASSLLRGETQYF